The 18 T cell receptor beta chains below were found in one sample sequenced in a study of identical twins. TCRdb reprocessed the 5' RACE reads with MiXCR, giving one entry per CDR3 protein. This table has nearly 900,000 distinct CDR3 sequences, more than 9% appearing once. The sample was also linked to a second study, of yellow fever vaccine responses in identical twins.

The sequenced sample consisted of PBMCs. The receptors originated from a woman aged 18-29 years in good health.

The chain combines TRBV7-9 with TRBJ2-3, with TRBD1 identical over 8 bases. CDR3 length: 14 residues. The germline V gene encodes CDR1 SEHNR and CDR2 FQNEAQ (reference sequence). V lost 4 bases, J lost 4 bases, and 4 bases stayed unmatched. CDR3 sequence reads: CASSSDRDADTQYF. In DNA form, the CDR3 reads TGTGCCAGCAGCTCGGACAGGGATGCAGATACGCAGTATTTT.

This chain connects TRBV5-1 to TRBJ2-1; possibly TRBD1 for D (6 bases). Germline CDR1 is SGHRS and CDR2 is YFSETQ. This CDR3 region has 17 residues. V was shortened by 4 bases and J by 0 bases, with 17 bases between the two germline ends. Written as DNA, the CDR3 is TGCGCCAGCAGCCCCAGGGGCGGCTTTCGCTCCTACAATGAGCAGTTCTTC. As protein: CASSPRGGFRSYNEQFF.

This clonotype was found a few times. The V and J genes are TRBV5-5 and TRBJ2-1, with 10 nucleotides matching TRBD2. The CDR3 loop spans 14 amino acids. Germline-derived CDR1 and CDR2 are SGHKS and YYEKEE (reference sequence). Trimming took 5 bases from V and 8 from J; bases not matched to a gene: 7. The CDR3 protein is CASSDPSGSYEQFF. The DNA for the CDR3 is TGTGCCAGCAGTGACCCTAGCGGGAGCTATGAGCAGTTCTTC.

The CDR3 is CASSESPSGRPQSYEQYF. CDR3 DNA sequence: TGTGCCAGCAGTGAATCCCCTAGCGGGAGGCCACAGTCCTACGAGCAGTACTTC. The gene calls are TRBV25-1 and TRBJ2-7; TRBD2 matches 11 bases. V gave up 1 base and J gave up 1 base; unmatched junction bases: 9. This CDR3 has 18 amino acids. Per the germline V gene, CDR1 is MGHDK and CDR2 is SYGVNS.

This chain connects TRBV6-4 to TRBJ2-2; tentative D call: TRBD1 (5 bases). Germline CDR1 and CDR2: MRHNA and SNTAGT. V was trimmed by 2 bases and J by 2 bases, leaving 15 bases between them. This CDR3 has 17 amino acids. In DNA form, the CDR3 reads TGTGCCAGCAGTGACACCTTTGGGGCCCCAAACACCGGGGAGCTGTTTTTT. The encoded protein is CASSDTFGAPNTGELFF.

CDR3 sequence reads: CAISEKAREQFF. As DNA, the CDR3 is TGTGCCATCAGTGAGAAGGCAAGGGAGCAGTTCTTC. The chain is built from TRBV10-3 and TRBJ2-1; D uncertain. Trimming stripped 2 bases from V and 10 bases from J, with 9 bases between. This CDR3 is built from 12 residues. Germline assignment: CDR1 ENHRY and CDR2 SYGVKD.

This clonotype was picked up a small number of times. The genes are TRBV24-1 and TRBJ2-3, with D perhaps being TRBD1 or TRBD2 (5 bases each). Germline CDR1 reads KGHDR; CDR2 reads SFDVKD. The CDR3 covers 14 residues. Trimming removed 5 bases from V and 4 bases from J, with 12 bases in between. CDR3 region: CATSGGRDADTQYF. The DNA of the CDR3 is TGTGCCACCAGTGGAGGCCGGGACGCAGATACGCAGTATTTT.

V is TRBV7-9 and J is TRBJ2-2; D not resolved. CDR1 is SEHNR, CDR2 FQNEAQ, per germline (reference sequence). V shed 5 bases and J shed 3 bases, with 10 bases lying between them. The CDR3 runs 14 residues. Here the CDR3 DNA reads TGTGCCAGCAGCCAGACACCCCACACCGGGGAGCTGTTTTTT. Its translation: CASSQTPHTGELFF.

This clonotype showed up many times. The chain uses TRBV6-1 and TRBJ2-5, with 12 bases fitting TRBD1. CDR3 size: 16 residues. The ends lost 6 bases at V and 5 bases at J; junction bases unmatched: 10. CDR1 and CDR2 from the germline V gene are MNHNS and SASEGT. The chain's CDR3 is CASSPTVGQGAETQYF. Written as DNA, the CDR3 is TGTGCCAGCAGCCCCACCGTGGGACAGGGGGCCGAGACCCAGTACTTC.

The rearrangement joins TRBV21-1 to TRBJ2-7; TRBD1, as called in the table, went unchecked against the DNA. TRBV21-1 is deemed a pseudogene. The CDR3 has 15 residues. CDR3 in amino acids: CASSKDRTGFYEQYF. The CDR3 nucleotides are TGTGCCAGCAGCAAAGACCGGACAGGGTTTTACGAGCAGTACTTC.

This clonotype has only a few counts. DNA of the CDR3: TGTGCCAGCAGCGCGGACAGGAACCAGCCCCAGCATTTT. This sequence encodes CASSADRNQPQHF. The V and J genes are TRBV5-4 and TRBJ1-5; 7 nucleotides align to TRBD1. The germline gives CDR1 SGHNT, CDR2 YYREEE (reference sequence). V gave up 4 bases and J gave up 7 bases; unmatched junction bases: 5. The CDR3 is 13 residues long. Looking up the rest from reference TRBV5-4 and TRBJ1-5 gives the full variable domain: ETGVTQSPTHLIKTRGQQVTLRCSSQSGHNTVSWYQQALGQGPQFIFQYYREEENGRGNFPPRFSGLQFPNYSSELNVNALELDDSALYLCASSADRNQPQHFGDGTRLSIL.

The genes are TRBV2 and TRBJ2-1; 8 bases map to TRBD2. The CDR3 has 15 amino acids. From germline, CDR1 is SNHLY and CDR2 FYNNEI. V was clipped by 7 bases and J by 5 bases; unmatched bases: 10. CDR3 nucleotides: TGTGCCAGCACTGGGACTAGAGCTACGAACAATGAGCAGTTCTTC. Protein product: CASTGTRATNNEQFF.

This clonotype was recorded at least ten times. The CDR3 region is CASSPGLAGYEQFF. The CDR3 bases are TGTGCCAGCAGCCCGGGACTAGCCGGCTATGAGCAGTTCTTC. The chain carries TRBV12-3 or TRBV12-4 and TRBJ2-1; 9 nucleotides align to TRBD2. The CDR3 extends over 14 amino acids. Germline trimming cut 6 bases from V and 8 bases from J; bases unmatched to any gene: 8.

This clonotype was counted ten times or more. This rearrangement joins TRBV11-1 to TRBJ2-1; 7 positions match TRBD2. The CDR3 is 16 amino acids. V was pared by 2 bases and J by 10 bases, with 14 bases of the junction left unmatched. CDR1 is SGHAT, CDR2 FQDESV, per germline (reference sequence). In DNA form, the CDR3 reads TGTGCCAGCAGCTTAACCCGACCGGGAGGACCCAGGGAGCAGTTCTTC. Translated, it gives CASSLTRPGGPREQFF.

The chain couples TRBV4-1 to TRBJ2-5, with TRBD2 matching over 7 bases. The V gene's germline CDR1 is MGHRA and CDR2 YSYEKL. This CDR3 comprises 18 residues. Trimming cost V 0 bases and J 2 bases; bases outside gene matches: 12. Here the CDR3 DNA reads TGCGCCAGCAGCCAAGAAGGCCCCGCGCGGGGGTATCAAGAGACCCAGTACTTC. This codes for CASSQEGPARGYQETQYF.

This clonotype has more than one count but fewer than ten. J is TRBJ2-7 and V is TRBV2; D perhaps matches TRBD1 (6 bases). Trimming pared 6 bases from V and 3 bases from J, leaving 21 bases between. The CDR3 consists of 16 residues. Germline CDR1 is SNHLY and CDR2 is FYNNEI. The CDR3 sequence: CASRGDKRRTDYEQYF. As DNA, the CDR3 is TGTGCCAGCAGGGGGGACAAGCGGAGGACAGACTACGAGCAGTACTTC.

The rearrangement joins TRBV27 to TRBJ1-2, with 7 bases aligning to TRBD1. The length of the CDR3 is 11 residues. Germline V gene lookup returns CDR1 MNHEY and CDR2 SMNVEV (reference sequence). The junction had 9 bases not matched to a gene; V was cut back by 6 bases and J by 14 bases. CDR3 nucleotides: TGTGCCAGCAGGACAGGGTCGATCTCTACCTTC. It specifies CASRTGSISTF.

This clonotype was seen more than once but under ten times. The chain couples TRBV5-1 to TRBJ2-3; TRBD2 is a possible D gene (5 bases). This CDR3 has 16 residues. The germline gives CDR1 SGHRS, CDR2 YFSETQ. With 2 bases removed from V and 0 bases from J, the gap between germline ends came to 13 bases. The CDR3, as DNA: TGCGCCAGCAGCTTTCGGAGCGGTTCTAGCACAGATACGCAGTATTTT. As protein: CASSFRSGSSTDTQYF. Combining the CDR3 with reference TRBV5-1 and TRBJ2-3 gives the whole variable domain KAGVTQTPRYLIKTRGQQVTLSCSPISGHRSVSWYQQTPGQGLQFLFEYFSETQRNKGNFPGRFSGRQFSNSRSEMNVSTLELGDSALYLCASSFRSGSSTDTQYFGPGTRLTVL.